A selection of T cell receptor beta chains follows, all from one sample in a study of cytomegalovirus exposure and HLA in healthy donors. Sequencing used immunoSEQ multiplex PCR; TCRdb keeps in-frame clones, though not all of them. The table shows some 220,000 clones, with just over 90% occurring only once. The sample was PBMCs. The source of these receptors is a woman under 30 in good health and CMV-seronegative. The CDR3 runs from the conserved cysteine through the conserved F or W.

V gene,J gene,CDR3 protein
TRBV7-6,TRBJ2-7,CASSHRLGGIYEQYF
TRBV5-1,TRBJ2-7,CACLVSGRPNHTYEQYF
TRBV11-3,TRBJ2-3,CASSPLRTMDTQYF
TRBV30,TRBJ1-5,CAWGPRQGQPQHF
TRBV6-5,TRBJ1-2,CASSVRRGSDYGYTF
TRBV11-2,TRBJ2-1,CASSKRTGIEQFF
TRBV19,TRBJ1-5,CASSISSNQPQHF
TRBV11-2,TRBJ2-1,CASSSPGTFYNEQFF
TRBV4-1,TRBJ1-2,CASSQDEGTVYGYTF
TRBV28,TRBJ1-1,CASSGPSGGTDEAFF
TRBV7-6,TRBJ2-6,CASSTRSFSGANVLTF
TRBV6-5,TRBJ2-5,CASRSQGGETQYF
TRBV27,TRBJ2-7,CASSFKAGGFYEQYF
TRBV11-3,TRBJ1-1,CASSLGGDTRNTEAFF
TRBV19,TRBJ2-7,CASMAGPSYEQYF
TRBV2,TRBJ2-5,CASSDQSGKYF
TRBV5-6,TRBJ2-1,CASSLGSSAGPAGEQFF
TRBV28,TRBJ2-1,CASRWTGDNEQFF
TRBV5-1,TRBJ2-5,CASSLDIVTVETQYF
TRBV6-6,TRBJ2-7,CASRNTGYEEQYF
TRBV30,TRBJ2-5,CAWSVAGGRETQYF
TRBV7-7,TRBJ2-1,CASSLAGGPYNEQFF
TRBV29-1,TRBJ2-2,CSVEKGMLQGAGELFF